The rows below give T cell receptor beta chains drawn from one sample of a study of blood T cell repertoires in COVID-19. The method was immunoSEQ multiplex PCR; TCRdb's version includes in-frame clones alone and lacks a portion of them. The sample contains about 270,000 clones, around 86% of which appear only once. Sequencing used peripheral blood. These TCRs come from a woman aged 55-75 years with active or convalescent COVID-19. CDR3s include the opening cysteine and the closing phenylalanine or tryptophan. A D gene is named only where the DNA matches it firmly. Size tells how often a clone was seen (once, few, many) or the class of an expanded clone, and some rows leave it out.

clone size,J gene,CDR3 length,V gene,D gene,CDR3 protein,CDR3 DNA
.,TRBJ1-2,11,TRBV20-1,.,CSARGLGGYTF,TGCAGTGCTAGGGGGCTGGGTGGCTACACCTTC
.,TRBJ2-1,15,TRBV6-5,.,CASSYSGGSYNEQFF,TGTGCCAGCAGTTACTCGGGGGGCTCCTACAATGAGCAGTTCTTC
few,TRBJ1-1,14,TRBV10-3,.,CAISEAGRNTEAFF,TGTGCCATCAGTGAGGCGGGACGGAACACTGAAGCTTTCTTT
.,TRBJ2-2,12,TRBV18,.,CASSPYTGELFF,TGTGCCAGCTCACCTTATACCGGGGAGCTGTTTTTT
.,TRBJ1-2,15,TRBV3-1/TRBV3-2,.,CASSPRDTYPHGYTF,TGTGCCAGCAGCCCACGGGACACCTACCCACACGGCTACACCTTC
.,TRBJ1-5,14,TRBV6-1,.,CASSFMESNQPQHF,TGTGCCAGCAGTTTCATGGAGAGCAATCAGCCCCAGCATTTT
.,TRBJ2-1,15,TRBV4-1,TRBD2,CASSHPSGGHNEQFF,TGCGCCAGCAGCCATCCTAGCGGGGGCCACAATGAGCAGTTCTTC
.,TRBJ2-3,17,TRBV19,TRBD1,CASSMAQGVAGTDTQYF,TGTGCCAGTAGTATGGCCCAGGGGGTGGCAGGGACAGATACGCAGTATTTT
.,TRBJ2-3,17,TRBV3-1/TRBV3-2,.,CASSSQRWGSSTDTQYF,TGTGCCAGCAGCTCCCAAAGGTGGGGCAGCAGCACAGATACGCAGTATTTT
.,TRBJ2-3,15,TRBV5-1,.,CASRISGSSTDTQYF,TGCGCCAGTCGAATCTCTGGGAGCTCGACAGATACGCAGTATTTT
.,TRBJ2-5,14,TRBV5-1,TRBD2,CASSLATGGETQYF,TGCGCCAGCAGCTTGGCAACGGGGGGAGAGACCCAGTACTTC
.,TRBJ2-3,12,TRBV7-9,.,CASSNRGGEQYF,TGTGCCAGCAGCAACAGGGGAGGAGAGCAGTATTTT
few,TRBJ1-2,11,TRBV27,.,CASSPGEGYTF,TGTGCCAGCAGTCCCGGGGAAGGCTACACCTTC
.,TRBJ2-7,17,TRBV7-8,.,CASSLETFYLSTYEQYF,TGTGCCAGCAGCTTAGAGACTTTCTACCTCTCTACCTACGAGCAGTACTTC
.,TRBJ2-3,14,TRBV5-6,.,CASSLFGSTDTQYF,TGTGCCAGCAGCTTGTTCGGGTCCACAGATACGCAGTATTTT
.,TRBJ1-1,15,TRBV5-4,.,CASSWGLTEYTEAFF,TGTGCCAGCAGCTGGGGGCTTACAGAATACACTGAAGCTTTCTTT
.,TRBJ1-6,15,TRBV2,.,CASSAQRPYNSPLHF,TGTGCCAGCAGTGCGCAGCGGCCCTATAATTCACCCCTCCACTTT
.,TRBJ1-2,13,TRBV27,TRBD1,CASRPKGAGGYTF,TGTGCCAGCAGGCCCAAGGGGGCAGGAGGCTACACCTTC
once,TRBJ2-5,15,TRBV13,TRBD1,CASSLEAGGQETQYF,TGTGCCAGCAGCTTAGAGGCAGGGGGCCAAGAGACCCAGTACTTC
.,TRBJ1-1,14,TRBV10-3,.,CAISERTVNTEAFF,TGTGCCATCAGTGAGCGAACGGTCAACACTGAAGCTTTCTTT
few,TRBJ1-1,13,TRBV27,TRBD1,CASRAPGQGKAFF,TGTGCCAGCAGGGCCCCGGGACAGGGGAAAGCTTTCTTT
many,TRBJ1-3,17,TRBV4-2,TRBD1,CASSRGTAGHSGNTIYF,TGTGCCAGCAGCCGAGGGACAGCCGGACACTCTGGAAACACCATATATTTT
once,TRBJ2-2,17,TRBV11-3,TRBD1,CASSSGTGTGNTGELFF,TGTGCCAGCAGCTCGGGGACCGGGACAGGGAACACCGGGGAGCTGTTTTTT
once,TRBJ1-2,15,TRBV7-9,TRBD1,CASRTSDRGNYGYTF,TGTGCCAGCAGAACCTCGGACAGGGGTAACTATGGCTACACCTTC
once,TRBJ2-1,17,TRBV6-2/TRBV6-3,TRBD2,CASSYSGLAGGRNEQFF,TGTGCCAGCAGTTACTCCGGACTAGCGGGGGGGCGGAATGAGCAGTTCTTC
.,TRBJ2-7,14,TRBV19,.,CASSIGDTTYEQYF,TGTGCCAGTAGTATTGGGGACACCACCTACGAGCAGTACTTC
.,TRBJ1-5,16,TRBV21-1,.,CASRRITGECDQPQHF,TGTGCCAGCAGGAGAATTACAGGGGAATGCGATCAGCCCCAGCATTTT
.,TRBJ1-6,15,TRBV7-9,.,CASRDSTGDNSPLHF,TGTGCCAGCAGAGATTCGACAGGAGATAATTCACCCCTCCACTTT
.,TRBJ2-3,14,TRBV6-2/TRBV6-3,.,CASSRSTLGDTQYF,TGTGCCAGCAGTCGATCCACCCTAGGAGATACGCAGTATTTT
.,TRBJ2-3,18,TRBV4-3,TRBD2,CASSQAPLAGASTDTQYF,TGCGCCAGCAGCCAAGCTCCTCTAGCGGGGGCCAGCACAGATACGCAGTATTTT
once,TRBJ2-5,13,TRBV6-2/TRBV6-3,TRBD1,CASSPTGSETQYF,TGTGCCAGCAGTCCGACAGGGTCCGAGACCCAGTACTTC
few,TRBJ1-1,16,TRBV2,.,CASSEEKVTSNTEAFF,TGTGCCAGCAGTGAGGAGAAGGTGACCTCGAACACTGAAGCTTTCTTT
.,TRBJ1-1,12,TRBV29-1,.,CSVEGGRTEAFF,TGCAGCGTTGAAGGCGGTAGGACTGAAGCTTTCTTT
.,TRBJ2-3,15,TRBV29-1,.,CSVESRGAGTDTQYF,TGCAGCGTTGAAAGCAGGGGCGCGGGCACAGATACGCAGTATTTT
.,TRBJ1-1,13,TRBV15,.,CATRTPRDNEAFF,TGTGCCACCAGGACCCCCCGGGACAATGAAGCTTTCTTT
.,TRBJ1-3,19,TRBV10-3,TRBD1,CAITERGTGFLGTGNTIYF,TGTGCCATCACCGAAAGAGGGACAGGGTTTTTAGGCACTGGAAACACCATATATTTT
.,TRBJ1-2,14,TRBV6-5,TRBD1,CASRPTGSNYGYTF,TGTGCCAGCAGGCCGACAGGGTCCAACTATGGCTACACCTTC
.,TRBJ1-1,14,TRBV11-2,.,CASSLSPTSTEAFF,TGTGCCAGCAGCTTGAGTCCTACCTCCACTGAAGCTTTCTTT
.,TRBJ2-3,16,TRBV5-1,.,CASSLGLDSTQRTQYF,TGCGCCAGCAGCTTGGGCTTGGACAGTACACAACGTACGCAGTATTTT
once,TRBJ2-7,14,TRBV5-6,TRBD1,CASSWRQGFDEQYF,TGTGCCAGCAGCTGGCGACAGGGGTTCGACGAGCAGTACTTC
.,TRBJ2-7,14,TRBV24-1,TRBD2,CATSESGGSYEQYF,TGTGCCACCAGTGAAAGCGGGGGGTCCTACGAGCAGTACTTC
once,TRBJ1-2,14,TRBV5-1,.,CASSLGQENYGYTF,TGCGCCAGCAGCTTGGGACAAGAAAACTATGGCTACACCTTC
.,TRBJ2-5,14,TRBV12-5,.,CASGWAGSDETQYF,TGTGCTAGTGGCTGGGCGGGGTCCGACGAGACCCAGTACTTC
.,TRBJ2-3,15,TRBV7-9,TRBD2,CASSFLGGSTDTQYF,TGTGCCAGCAGCTTCCTCGGGGGGAGCACAGATACGCAGTATTTT
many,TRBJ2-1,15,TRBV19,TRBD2,CASSIIAGVYNEQFF,TGTGCCAGTAGTATAATAGCGGGGGTTTACAATGAGCAGTTCTTC